One and the same sample provided the 14 T cell receptor beta chains below, sequenced in a study of blood T cell repertoires in COVID-19. TCRdb keeps only in-frame clones here, not all; method: immunoSEQ multiplex PCR. The sample carries tens of thousands of clones, roughly 84% recorded once. The sequencing input was peripheral blood. These TCRs come from a human donor in a cohort sampled during active COVID-19.

The J gene is TRBJ1-4, the V gene TRBV2; 10 nucleotides align to TRBD1. The J segment lost 7 bases and the V segment lost 4 bases, leaving 6 bases of the junction unmatched. The germline V gene encodes CDR1 SNHLY and CDR2 FYNNEI. The CDR3 is made up of 15 amino acids. CDR3 in amino acids: CASSGPGTGVEKLFF. Here the CDR3 DNA reads TGTGCCAGCAGTGGGCCTGGGACAGGGGTTGAAAAACTGTTTTTT.

The chain links TRBV5-1 to TRBJ1-6; 10 bases agree with TRBD1. Germline CDR1 is SGHRS and CDR2 is YFSETQ. The V segment lost 4 bases and the J segment 10 bases; nucleotides outside the gene matches: 2. The CDR3 loop spans 13 amino acids. CDR3 sequence: CASSRDRGSPLHF. The CDR3 DNA reads as TGCGCCAGCAGCAGGGACAGGGGATCACCCCTCCACTTT.

The rearrangement links TRBV5-1 to TRBJ2-7, with a possible D match to TRBD1 (6 bases). This CDR3 contains 15 residues. V was trimmed by 0 bases and J by 3 bases, leaving 13 bases between them. Germline V gives CDR1 SGHRS, CDR2 YFSETQ. CDR3 DNA: TGCGCCAGCAGCTTGGCCAGGGGACGGATCTACGAGCAGTACTTC. It translates to CASSLARGRIYEQYF.

The J gene is TRBJ2-1, the V gene TRBV5-1; 7 bases are a match to TRBD1. V shed 2 bases, J shed 4 bases, and the junction held 3 bases outside the gene matches. Per germline, CDR1 SGHRS and CDR2 YFSETQ. The CDR3 runs to 14 residues. CDR3 protein: CASSFGTEYNEQFF. CDR3 nucleotides: TGCGCCAGCAGCTTCGGGACAGAATACAATGAGCAGTTCTTC.

This chain connects TRBV6-2 or TRBV6-3 to TRBJ1-5; a weak D match, TRBD1 (6 bases). Trimming took off 5 bases at V and 0 bases at J, with 17 bases between the two ends. CDR3 length equals 17 residues. Germline V gene sequence: CDR1 MNHEY, CDR2 SVGEGT. The CDR3 protein is CASSPPPRTVSNQPQHF. In nucleotides, the CDR3 is TGTGCCAGCAGTCCCCCCCCAAGGACAGTTAGCAATCAGCCCCAGCATTTT.

This clone turned up a few times. The genes are TRBV12-5 and TRBJ2-7; TRBD1 agrees at 7 bases. CDR3 length: 16 residues. Germline assignment: CDR1 LGHNT and CDR2 FRNRAP. Trimming at V came to 3 bases and at J to 0 bases, leaving 8 bases not matched to a gene. This chain's CDR3 is CASGFSRDRPSYEQYF. The CDR3 DNA reads TGTGCTAGTGGTTTCTCCCGGGACAGACCCTCCTACGAGCAGTACTTC.

The chain recombines TRBV7-8 with TRBJ1-1; a possible D gene is TRBD1 (5 bases). From germline, CDR1 is SGHVS and CDR2 FQNEAQ. V lost 0 bases to trimming and J lost 4 bases, with 12 bases between them. This CDR3 has 15 residues. This chain's CDR3 is CASSLAGGFSTEAFF. CDR3 in DNA: TGTGCCAGCAGCTTAGCGGGGGGGTTTTCCACTGAAGCTTTCTTT.

The chain carries TRBV5-1 and TRBJ1-1; 7 nucleotides line up with TRBD1. Per germline, CDR1 SGHRS and CDR2 YFSETQ. The junction had 4 bases not matched to a gene; V was cut back by 0 bases and J by 5 bases. This CDR3 spans 14 amino acids. CDR3 bases: TGCGCCAGCAGCTTGGTAAGGGGGCGGACTGAAGCTTTCTTT. Amino acid sequence: CASSLVRGRTEAFF.

This chain uses TRBV7-2 with TRBJ2-3, with D tentatively TRBD2 (6 bases). Trimming took off 5 bases at V and 1 base at J, with 13 bases between the two ends. Germline CDR1 SGHTA, CDR2 FQGNSA. This CDR3 has 15 amino acids. The CDR3 region has the DNA TGTGCCAGCAGCATAGGCGGACTACGCACAGATACGCAGTATTTT. As protein: CASSIGGLRTDTQYF.

The chain is built from TRBV27 and TRBJ2-3; 12 bases align to TRBD2. In germline, CDR1 is MNHEY, CDR2 SMNVEV (reference sequence). The CDR3 totals 19 residues. V shed 5 bases and J 0 bases; nucleotides not matched to a gene: 12. The CDR3 bases are TGTGCCAGCAGTGCCCCCCGGGCTAGCGGGGGGGCTAGCACAGATACGCAGTATTTT. It codes for CASSAPRASGGASTDTQYF.

The chain has TRBV5-1 and TRBJ2-5; D uncertain. CDR1 and CDR2 (germline): SGHRS, YFSETQ. V dropped 0 bases and J dropped 1 base, with 10 bases sitting between them. The length of the CDR3 is 15 residues. The CDR3 protein is CASSLGSSVQETQYF. In nucleotides, the CDR3 is TGCGCCAGCAGCTTGGGTTCTAGTGTCCAAGAGACCCAGTACTTC. The full variable domain, completed using reference TRBV5-1 and TRBJ2-5, is KAGVTQTPRYLIKTRGQQVTLSCSPISGHRSVSWYQQTPGQGLQFLFEYFSETQRNKGNFPGRFSGRQFSNSRSEMNVSTLELGDSALYLCASSLGSSVQETQYFGPGTRLLVL.

The chain couples TRBV7-9 to TRBJ2-3; 9 positions match TRBD2. Trimming at V came to 5 bases and at J to 4 bases, leaving 16 bases not matched to a gene. This CDR3 region has 18 residues. Germline V lookup: CDR1 SEHNR, CDR2 FQNEAQ (reference sequence). The CDR3 DNA reads as TGTGCCAGCAGCAACCCTGCAGTCGCGGGGGGGCCCGCAGATACGCAGTATTTT. It translates to CASSNPAVAGGPADTQYF.

This chain uses TRBV2 with TRBJ2-1; 13 nucleotides match TRBD2. CDR1 is SNHLY, CDR2 FYNNEI, per germline. The CDR3 covers 15 residues. V lost 5 bases and J lost 10; bases outside the gene matches: 8. CDR3 sequence reads: CASSRTSGGVREQFF. CDR3 in DNA: TGTGCCAGCAGTAGGACTAGCGGGGGAGTCCGGGAGCAGTTCTTC. The entire variable domain, with the rest obtained from reference TRBV2 and TRBJ2-1, is as follows: EPEVTQTPSHQVTQMGQEVILRCVPISNHLYFYWYRQILGQKVEFLVSFYNNEISEKSEIFDDQFSVERPDGSNFTLKIRSTKLEDSAMYFCASSRTSGGVREQFFGPGTRLTVL.

The chain employs TRBV5-6 and TRBJ1-4; 7 bases match TRBD1. Trimming took 5 bases from V and 6 from J; bases not matched to a gene: 4. Germline assignment: CDR1 SGHDT and CDR2 YYEEEE. The CDR3 consists of 13 residues. This CDR3 is CASRGQLDEKLFF. CDR3 nucleotides: TGTGCCAGCAGGGGACAGTTAGATGAAAAACTGTTTTTT.